The clone carrying this T cell receptor (beta chain) was detected only a few times. Its antigen is currently unknown. This sample's time point: cycle 4 day 1 (C4D1), after 5 to 7 weeks of nivolumab. All the patients suffered relapse after autologous stem cell transplantation, and brentuximab vedotin exposure differed. Researchers used magnetic negative selection to pull out pure CD4+ T cells from thawed PBMCs. The best responses consisted of complete response, partial response or progressive disease. The sample comes from a study of PD-1 blockade in classical Hodgkin lymphoma. Study-wide results and limits: Partial responders and progressors had significantly lower baseline TCR diversity. By cycle point C4D1, TCR diversity had risen significantly in CD4+ cells (but not CD8+ cells).

V lost 4 bases to trimming and J lost 9 bases, with 15 bases between them. This CDR3 has 14 amino acids. CDR1 is SGHAT and CDR2 is FQNNGV in the germline V gene. Libraries were prepared by immunoSEQ multiplex PCR; TCRdb keeps only in-frame clonotypes and omits some of them. Among about 9,700 clones listed, around 75% were seen once. This chain links TRBV11-2 with TRBJ2-2; D is possibly TRBD2 (6 bases). The sample was CD4+ T cells from blood, taken before the fourth cycle of nivolumab. The clonotype comes from a human donor with classical Hodgkin lymphoma. The CDR3, as DNA: TGTGCCAGCAGCTCCGCGGGGCGCGCGTGGGAGCTGTTTTTT. The encoded protein is CASSSAGRAWELFF.